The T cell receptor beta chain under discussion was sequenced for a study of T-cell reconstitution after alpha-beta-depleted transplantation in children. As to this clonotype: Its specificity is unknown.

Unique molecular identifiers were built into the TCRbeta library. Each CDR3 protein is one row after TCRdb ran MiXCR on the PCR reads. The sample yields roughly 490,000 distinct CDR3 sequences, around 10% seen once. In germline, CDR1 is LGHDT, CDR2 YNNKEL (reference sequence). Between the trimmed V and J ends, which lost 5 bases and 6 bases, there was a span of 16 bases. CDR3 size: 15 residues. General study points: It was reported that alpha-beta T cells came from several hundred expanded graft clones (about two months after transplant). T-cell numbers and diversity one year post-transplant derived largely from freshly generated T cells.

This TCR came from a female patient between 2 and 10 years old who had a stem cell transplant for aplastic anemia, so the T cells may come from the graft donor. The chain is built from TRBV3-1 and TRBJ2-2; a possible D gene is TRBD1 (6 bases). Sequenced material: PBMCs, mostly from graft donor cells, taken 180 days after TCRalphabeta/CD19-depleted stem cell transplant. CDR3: CASSKDIDRPGELFF. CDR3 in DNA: TGTGCCAGCAGCAAGGATATAGACAGGCCCGGGGAGCTGTTTTTT.